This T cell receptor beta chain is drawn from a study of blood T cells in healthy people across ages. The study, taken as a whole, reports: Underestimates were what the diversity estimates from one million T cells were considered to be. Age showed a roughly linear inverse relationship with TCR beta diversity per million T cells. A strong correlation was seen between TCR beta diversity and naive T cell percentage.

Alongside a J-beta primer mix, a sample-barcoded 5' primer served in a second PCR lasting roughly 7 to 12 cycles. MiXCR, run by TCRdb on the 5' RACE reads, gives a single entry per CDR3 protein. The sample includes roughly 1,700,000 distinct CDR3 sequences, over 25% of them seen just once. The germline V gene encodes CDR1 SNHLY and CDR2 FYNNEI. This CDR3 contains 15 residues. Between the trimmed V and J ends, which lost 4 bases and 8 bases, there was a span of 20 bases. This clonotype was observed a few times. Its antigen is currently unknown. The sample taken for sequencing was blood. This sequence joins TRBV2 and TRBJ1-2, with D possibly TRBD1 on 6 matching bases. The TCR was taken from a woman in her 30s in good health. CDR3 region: CASSGTRQAGGGYTF. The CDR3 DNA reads TGTGCCAGCAGTGGGACCCGACAGGCTGGCGGCGGCTACACCTTC.